This T cell receptor beta chain was recorded in a study of cytomegalovirus exposure and HLA in healthy donors. Findings and limits, study-wide: Some V segments (TRBV6-2 and TRBV6-3 among them) were excluded as indistinguishable. Later, an analysis showed that TCR beta chains associated with HLA were more clonally expanded than others that were equally common.

On this clone itself: Its antigen is not known.

The CDR3 has 14 amino acids. V was clipped by 8 bases and J by 7 bases, with 18 bases between them. The germline gives CDR1 MNHEY, CDR2 SMNVEV (reference sequence). The PCR employed 60 Vbeta primers together with 13 Jbeta primers. Method: immunoSEQ multiplex PCR; TCRdb's copy keeps in-frame clones and lacks some. The sample holds some 130,000 clones, approximately 79% seen once. The sequenced sample was PBMCs. The source is a woman in her fifties or sixties in good health and CMV-seropositive. The gene calls are TRBV27 and TRBJ1-5; D perhaps matches TRBD1 (6 bases). The CDR3 region has the DNA TGTGCCAGCGCCCCCCTCCAGGGGTTACAGCCCCAGCATTTT. Its translation is CASAPLQGLQPQHF.